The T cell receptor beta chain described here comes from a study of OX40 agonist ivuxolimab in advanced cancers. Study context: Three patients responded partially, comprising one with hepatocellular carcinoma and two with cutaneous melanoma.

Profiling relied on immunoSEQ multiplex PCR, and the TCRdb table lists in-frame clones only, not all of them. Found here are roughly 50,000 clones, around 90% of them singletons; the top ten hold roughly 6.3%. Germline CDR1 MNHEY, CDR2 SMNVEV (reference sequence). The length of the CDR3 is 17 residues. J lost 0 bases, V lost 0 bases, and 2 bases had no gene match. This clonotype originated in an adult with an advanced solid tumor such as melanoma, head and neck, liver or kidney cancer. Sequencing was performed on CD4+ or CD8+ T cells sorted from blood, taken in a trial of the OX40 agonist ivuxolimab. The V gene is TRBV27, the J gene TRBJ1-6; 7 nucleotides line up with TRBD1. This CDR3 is CASSLSQGSSYNSPLHF. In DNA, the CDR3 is TGTGCCAGCAGTTTATCACAGGGGAGCTCCTATAATTCACCCCTCCACTTT.